The present TCR beta chain was sequenced within a study of blood T cell repertoires in COVID-19. About the study: Acute and convalescent COVID-19 samples came from the United States, Italy and Spain. T cells, B-cell-depleted T cells, or PBMCs provided the cDNA or gDNA that served as material.

Under the authors' procedure: Amplification from reference gene primers served as the basis for estimated nucleated cell counts. The method was immunoSEQ multiplex PCR; TCRdb's version includes in-frame clones alone and lacks a portion of them. V and J calls and clone size are copied from that table; D and trimming were computed from the DNA. The data show approximately 170,000 clones, 86% seen once. V was shortened by 1 base and J by 1 base, with 11 bases between the two germline ends. CDR3 size: 15 residues. Germline loops: CDR1 SGHDT, CDR2 YYEEEE. This rearrangement joins TRBV5-6 to TRBJ1-1, with D possibly being TRBD1 (6 bases). This TCR came from a man between 65 and 80 years old with acute or convalescent COVID-19. Sample: peripheral blood. CDR3 sequence (DNA): TGTGCCAGCAGCTTGAGCAACAGGGCGAACACTGAAGCTTTCTTT. Amino acid sequence: CASSLSNRANTEAFF.